Here is one TCR beta chain with its context. What it binds is not known. This sample was included in a study of CD8 T cells in ankylosing spondylitis. The TCR beta libraries were generated through quantitative 5'-RACE incorporating molecular barcodes. TCRdb re-analysed the 5' RACE reads in MiXCR, keeping a single row per CDR3 protein. The sample lists about 360,000 distinct CDR3 sequences, roughly 20% occurring once. Study-wide results and limits: Within ankylosing spondylitis blood, a TCR beta motif made up of several highly homologous variants appeared to be characteristic.

The sequence came from a male donor with ankylosing spondylitis or in good health (not recorded which). Sequencing was carried out using blood, either unsorted or a sorted T cell fraction (not recorded which).

This CDR3 reads CAISESAIDTQYF. CDR3 bases: TGTGCCATCAGTGAGTCGGCTATAGATACGCAGTATTTT. This rearrangement joins TRBV10-3 to TRBJ2-3, with D hard to call. Trimming took 0 bases from V and 5 from J, leaving 6 bases between them. The CDR3 consists of 13 residues. The germline gives CDR1 ENHRY, CDR2 SYGVKD.